A single sample gave rise to the 13 T cell receptor beta chains below, sequenced in a study of cytomegalovirus exposure and HLA in healthy donors (dated 2017 in TCRdb). Receptor amplification or capture employed the immunoSEQ multiplex PCR assay. A mixture of 60 forward primers for TCR Vbeta segments and 13 reverse primers for TCR Jbeta segments was used in the multiplex PCR. TCRdb mirrors the immuneACCESS table, restricted to in-frame sequences. Some clones are absent from its copies; in checked studies, under half trace to an unresolved V gene, and the reason for the others is unknown. The sample table contains approximately 190,000 clones; only one count was recorded for approximately 90% of them. 1.1% of the sample lies in the top ten. Sequenced sample: PBMCs. These receptors were collected from a boy aged 2 to 10 in good health and CMV-seronegative.

The J gene is TRBJ2-5, the V gene TRBV7-9, with TRBD2 matching over 7 bases. Germline CDR1 reads SEHNR; CDR2 reads FQNEAQ (reference sequence). The V and J ends lost 1 base and 5 bases, in that order; junction bases with no gene match: 16. The CDR3 length is 18 residues. DNA for the CDR3: TGTGCCAGCAGCTTAGACTCTGGAGTAGCGGGTACCTTGGAGACCCAGTACTTC. As protein: CASSLDSGVAGTLETQYF. Complete variable domain (other parts from reference TRBV7-9 and TRBJ2-5): DTGVSQNPRHKITKRGQNVTFRCDPISEHNRLYWYRQTLGQGPEFLTYFQNEAQLEKSRLLSDRFSAERPKGSFSTLEIQRTEQGDSAMYLCASSLDSGVAGTLETQYFGPGTRLLVL.

This sequence joins TRBV27 and TRBJ2-3, with D maybe TRBD2 (5 bases). CDR3 length: 14 amino acids. V dropped 2 bases and J dropped 3 bases, with 9 bases sitting between them. CDR1 is MNHEY, CDR2 SMNVEV, per germline (reference sequence). CDR3 residues: CASSLNRGTDTQYF. DNA for the CDR3: TGTGCCAGCAGTTTAAACCGGGGAACAGATACGCAGTATTTT.

The table lists this clone with a few counts. Here the CDR3 DNA reads TGTGCCAGCAGTTACGCGACGGGAGCGGGAAGTCGGGAGCAGTACTTC. Protein sequence: CASSYATGAGSREQYF. The rearrangement joins TRBV6-6 to TRBJ2-7, with 7 bases matching TRBD2. The V gene's germline CDR1 is MNHNY and CDR2 SVGAGI (reference sequence). The V gene end was trimmed by 2 bases and the J gene end by 7 bases; junction bases not matched to a gene: 14. The CDR3 runs to 16 residues.

This clone was picked up one time. V is TRBV6-1 and J is TRBJ2-5; D possibly corresponds to TRBD2 (6 bases). The DNA end is a closer match to TRBJ2-7, so the J assignment may be wrong. This CDR3 region has 17 residues. The germline gives CDR1 MNHNS, CDR2 SASEGT. CDR3: CASSEGAVAAPLYEQYF. The DNA of the CDR3 is TGTGCCAGCAGTGAAGGGGCGGTAGCGGCCCCCCTCTACGAGCAGTACTTC.

The J gene is TRBJ2-1, the V gene TRBV4-1; 7 bases align to TRBD2. Germline V gene sequence: CDR1 MGHRA, CDR2 YSYEKL. The CDR3 extends over 17 amino acids. Trimming cost V 0 bases and J 0 bases; bases outside gene matches: 5. CDR3 DNA: TGCGCCAGCAGCCAAGATTCTAGCGGTAGCTCCTACAATGAGCAGTTCTTC. Residues: CASSQDSSGSSYNEQFF.

The CDR3 protein is CATKDRGIPYEQYF. The CDR3 bases are TGTGCCACTAAAGACAGGGGGATCCCCTACGAGCAGTACTTC. The chain uses TRBV25-1 and TRBJ2-5; 9 nucleotides align to TRBD1. The DNA end is more similar to TRBJ2-7, so the J call may be wrong. CDR1 is MGHDK and CDR2 is SYGVNS in the germline V gene. The CDR3 contains 14 residues.

The chain recombines TRBV30 with TRBJ2-1; 9 nucleotides align to TRBD1. Germline lookup yields CDR1 GTSNPN and CDR2 SVGIG (reference sequence). V was clipped by 5 bases and J by 7 bases; unmatched bases: 9. The CDR3 loop spans 14 amino acids. This chain's CDR3 is CAWGMGQGGNEQFF. CDR3 sequence (DNA): TGTGCCTGGGGGATGGGACAGGGCGGGAATGAGCAGTTCTTC.

The J gene is TRBJ2-5, the V gene TRBV25-1, with D tentatively TRBD1 (5 bases). The end of the DNA fits TRBJ2-7 better, so the J call may be wrong. The germline V gene encodes CDR1 MGHDK and CDR2 SYGVNS. The CDR3 sequence is 12 residues long. The CDR3 DNA reads as TGTGCCAGCAGCCCAGTGGGGCACGAGCAGTACTTC. Residues: CASSPVGHEQYF.

This sequence joins TRBV18 and TRBJ1-6; 8 nucleotides agree with TRBD1. This CDR3 region has 14 residues. The V and J ends lost 3 bases and 10 bases, in that order; junction bases with no gene match: 5. In germline, CDR1 is KGHSH, CDR2 LQKENI. The CDR3: CASSPAGGNSPLHF. The DNA of the CDR3 is TGTGCCAGCTCACCGGCAGGGGGCAACTCACCCCTCCACTTT.

In its sample, this clone was seen once. One junction end disagrees with the germline gene, perhaps due to a read error. The chain uses TRBV7-9 and TRBJ2-2; 7 positions agree with TRBD1. CDR3 length equals 14 residues. CDR1 is SEHNR and CDR2 is FQNEAQ in the germline V gene (reference sequence). CDR3 sequence reads: CSSSLRQGGGELFF. The CDR3, as DNA: TGTTCCAGCAGCTTACGACAGGGTGGCGGGGAGCTGTTTTTT.

The chain employs TRBV14 and TRBJ2-7, with TRBD1 matching over 7 bases. The CDR3 is 15 amino acids. Germline-derived CDR1 and CDR2 are SGHDN and FVKESK. V dropped 8 bases and J dropped 5; count of bases not matched to a gene: 15. CDR3 sequence reads: CASLKKTGNVHEQYF. The CDR3 nucleotides read TGTGCCAGCTTGAAAAAGACAGGGAACGTCCACGAGCAGTACTTC.

This sequence joins TRBV16 and TRBJ2-7; 7 nucleotides align to TRBD1. V shed 2 bases and J 3 bases; nucleotides not matched to a gene: 4. Per the germline V gene, CDR1 is KGHSY and CDR2 is FQNENV. The CDR3 is 14 amino acids. CDR3: CASSQQGDDYEQYF. CDR3 coding DNA: TGTGCCAGCAGCCAACAGGGGGATGACTACGAGCAGTACTTC.

This chain links TRBV27 with TRBJ2-1; 8 nucleotides agree with TRBD1. After removal of 6 bases from V and 10 bases from J, the junction contained 17 bases not matched to a gene. CDR1 and CDR2 from the germline V gene are MNHEY and SMNVEV (reference sequence). This CDR3 region has 16 residues. CDR3 sequence: CASSPGDRGPRGEQFF. In DNA form, the CDR3 reads TGTGCCAGCAGCCCTGGCGACAGGGGACCCCGAGGGGAGCAGTTCTTC.